This is a list of T cell receptor beta chains from one sample in a study of blood T cells in healthy people across ages. TCRdb re-analysed the 5' RACE reads in MiXCR, keeping a single row per CDR3 protein. The sample contains around 800,000 distinct CDR3 sequences, roughly 25% of which appear only once. These records were also assigned to another study, of T cells of mothers and their children.

The sample comprised blood. The receptors stem from a boy younger than 18 in good health. CDR3s include the opening cysteine and the closing phenylalanine or tryptophan. The order of the fields is clone size, J gene, D gene, V gene, CDR3 DNA, CDR3 protein. D genes are given only for firm matches. Clone size is shown for a subset of rows, as once, few, many or a class of expanded clone.

>few|TRBJ1-5|-|TRBV5-1
TGCGCCAGCAACTTGGACAGCCCCAATCAGCCCCAGCATTTT
CASNLDSPNQPQHF
>few|TRBJ1-5|-|TRBV4-1
TGCGCCAGCAGCCAAGATGGGGACGCTAGCAATCAGCCCCAGCATTTT
CASSQDGDASNQPQHF
>-|TRBJ2-3|TRBD2|TRBV5-1
TGCGCCAGCAGCCCAGGGGGGGGACTAGCCGACGATACGCAGTATTTT
CASSPGGGLADDTQYF
>-|TRBJ1-2|TRBD1|TRBV6-6
TGTGCCAGCAGTTACTCGGGGTCGTTAGGAGGGGGCAATCAGACCTTC
CASSYSGSLGGGNQTF
>-|TRBJ1-1|-|TRBV12-3/TRBV12-4
TGTGCCAGCAGTTTTGCGAGGGGCACTGAAGCTTTCTTT
CASSFARGTEAFF
>-|TRBJ1-4|-|TRBV5-1
TGCGCCAGCCCCCCAGGGAAGGTTGAAAAACTGTTTTTT
CASPPGKVEKLFF
>once|TRBJ1-1|-|TRBV5-1
TGCGCCAGTCAATTGACCCAGAACACTGAAGCTTTCTTT
CASQLTQNTEAFF
>-|TRBJ2-4|TRBD1|TRBV9
TGTGCCAGCAGCGGGGGACAGGCGTTAGCCAAAAACATTCAGTACTTC
CASSGGQALAKNIQYF
>-|TRBJ2-3|-|TRBV11-2
TGTGCCAGCAGCCCCCGGACCCAAACATGGGGGCGAAATACGCAGTATTTT
CASSPRTQTWGRNTQYF
>-|TRBJ2-1|-|TRBV27
TGTGCCAGCAGTTTAGGGCCATCCTACGAGCAGTTCTTC
CASSLGPSYEQFF
>-|TRBJ2-1|TRBD2|TRBV20-1
TGCAGTGCTAGGGGGAGTCTAGCGGGGGGCTACAATGAGCAGTTCTTC
CSARGSLAGGYNEQFF
>few|TRBJ1-4|-|TRBV28
TGTGCCAGCAGCGCGCCTCGGGACATTCAGCGTGAAAAACTGTTTTTT
CASSAPRDIQREKLFF
>-|TRBJ1-1|-|TRBV4-1
TGCGCCAGCAGCCAAGTGGCAGGCGGGGCCGGGGACACTGAAGCTTTCTTT
CASSQVAGGAGDTEAFF
>-|TRBJ2-7|TRBD1|TRBV5-6
TGTGCCAGCAGCTTGGCCGGGACAGCTCCGGAGCAGTACTTC
CASSLAGTAPEQYF